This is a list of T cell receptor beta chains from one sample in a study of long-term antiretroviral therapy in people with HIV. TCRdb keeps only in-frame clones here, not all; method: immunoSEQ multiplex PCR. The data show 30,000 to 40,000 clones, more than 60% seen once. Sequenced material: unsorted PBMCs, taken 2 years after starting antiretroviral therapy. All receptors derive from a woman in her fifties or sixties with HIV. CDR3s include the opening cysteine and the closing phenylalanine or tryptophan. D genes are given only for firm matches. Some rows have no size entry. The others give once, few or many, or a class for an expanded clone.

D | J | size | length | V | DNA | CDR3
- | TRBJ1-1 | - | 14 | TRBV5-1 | TGCGCCAGCAGCTCACAGGGAGCGAACACTGAAGCTTTCTTT | CASSSQGANTEAFF
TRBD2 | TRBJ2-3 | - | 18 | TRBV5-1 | TGCGCCAGCAGCACAACTAGCGGAGACGTACTTAGCACAGATACGCAGTATTTT | CASSTTSGDVLSTDTQYF
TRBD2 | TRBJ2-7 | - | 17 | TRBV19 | TGTGCCAGTAGTATGGGGGGACTAGCGGTTCAATCCTACGAGCAGTACTTC | CASSMGGLAVQSYEQYF
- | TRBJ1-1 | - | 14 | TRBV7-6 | TGTGCCAGCAGCCGAAGAGAAGGGCCCTCTGAAGCTTTCTTT | CASSRREGPSEAFF
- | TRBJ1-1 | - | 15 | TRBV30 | TGTGCCTGGAGACTCTCCGGGACCGCTAACACTGAAGCTTTCTTT | CAWRLSGTANTEAFF
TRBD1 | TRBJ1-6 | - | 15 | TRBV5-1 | TGCGCCAGCAGCAGAGACGACAGGGGATATTCACCCCTCCACTTT | CASSRDDRGYSPLHF
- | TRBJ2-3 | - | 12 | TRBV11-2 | TGTGCCAGCAGCTTAGACCTGGAGGCGCAGTATTTT | CASSLDLEAQYF
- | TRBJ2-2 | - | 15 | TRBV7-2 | TGTGCCAGCAGCTTAGCCCCTGGGAACACCGGGGAGCTGTTTTTT | CASSLAPGNTGELFF
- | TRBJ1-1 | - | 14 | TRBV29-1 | TGCAGCGGAGGGATCGGAGGGGCGAACACTGAAGCTTTCTTT | CSGGIGGANTEAFF
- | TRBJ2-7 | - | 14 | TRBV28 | TGTGCCAGCAGCTTGACGGGATCCTTATACGAGCAGTACTTC | CASSLTGSLYEQYF
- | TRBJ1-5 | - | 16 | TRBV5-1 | TGCGCCAGCAGCCCGGGTGACGTAAGGGGCAATCAGCCCCAGCATTTT | CASSPGDVRGNQPQHF
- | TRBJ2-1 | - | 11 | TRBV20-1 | TGCAGTGCTCCGGACCACAATGAGCAGTTCTTC | CSAPDHNEQFF
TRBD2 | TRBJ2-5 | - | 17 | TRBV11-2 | TGTGCCAGCAGCTTAGCCCAGGGGACTAGCGGACAAGAGACCCAGTACTTC | CASSLAQGTSGQETQYF
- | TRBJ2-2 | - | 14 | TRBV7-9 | TGTGCCAGCGGTCAGGGGGGCCGTTCCGGGGAGCTGTTTTTT | CASGQGGRSGELFF
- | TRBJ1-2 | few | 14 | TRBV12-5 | TGTGCTAGTGGCCCGGACGGTGTCCCGTGGGGCTACACCTTC | CASGPDGVPWGYTF
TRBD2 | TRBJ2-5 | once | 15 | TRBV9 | TGTGCCAGCAGCGCCGGACTAGCGCGCCAAGAGACCCAGTACTTC | CASSAGLARQETQYF
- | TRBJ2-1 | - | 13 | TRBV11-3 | TGTGCCAGCAGCTTCCGCGGAGGGAGCGAGCAGTTCTTC | CASSFRGGSEQFF
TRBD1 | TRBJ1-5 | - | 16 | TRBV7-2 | TGTGCCAGCAGCTTAGAACAGGGGTTCCAGGATCAGCCCCAGCATTTT | CASSLEQGFQDQPQHF
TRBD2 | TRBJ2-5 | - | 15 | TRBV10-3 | TGTGCCATCAGTGACCCCCAGACTAGCCCCGAGACCCAGTACTTC | CAISDPQTSPETQYF
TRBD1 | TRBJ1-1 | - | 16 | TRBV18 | TGTGCCAGCTCACCATTCGGGACAGCCTTATTCACTGAAGCTTTCTTT | CASSPFGTALFTEAFF
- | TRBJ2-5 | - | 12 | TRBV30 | TGTGCCTGGGGGGCGGTCCGGGAGACCCAGTACTTC | CAWGAVRETQYF
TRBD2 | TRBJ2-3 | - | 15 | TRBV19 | TGTGCCAGTAGTATCCCGGGGGGGGCCGAAGATACGCAGTATTTT | CASSIPGGAEDTQYF